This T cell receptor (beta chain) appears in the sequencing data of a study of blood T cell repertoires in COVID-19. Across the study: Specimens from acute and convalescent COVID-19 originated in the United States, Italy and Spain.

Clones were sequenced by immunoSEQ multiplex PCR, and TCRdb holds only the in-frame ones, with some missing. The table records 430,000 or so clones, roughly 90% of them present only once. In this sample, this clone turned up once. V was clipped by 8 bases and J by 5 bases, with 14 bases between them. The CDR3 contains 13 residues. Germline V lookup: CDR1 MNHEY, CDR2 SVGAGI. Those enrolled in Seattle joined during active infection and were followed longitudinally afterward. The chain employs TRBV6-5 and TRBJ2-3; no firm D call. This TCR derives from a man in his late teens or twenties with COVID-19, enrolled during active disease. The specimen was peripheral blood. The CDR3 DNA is TGTGCCAGCGGAAGGAGAGGTGGAGATACGCAGTATTTT. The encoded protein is CASGRRGGDTQYF.